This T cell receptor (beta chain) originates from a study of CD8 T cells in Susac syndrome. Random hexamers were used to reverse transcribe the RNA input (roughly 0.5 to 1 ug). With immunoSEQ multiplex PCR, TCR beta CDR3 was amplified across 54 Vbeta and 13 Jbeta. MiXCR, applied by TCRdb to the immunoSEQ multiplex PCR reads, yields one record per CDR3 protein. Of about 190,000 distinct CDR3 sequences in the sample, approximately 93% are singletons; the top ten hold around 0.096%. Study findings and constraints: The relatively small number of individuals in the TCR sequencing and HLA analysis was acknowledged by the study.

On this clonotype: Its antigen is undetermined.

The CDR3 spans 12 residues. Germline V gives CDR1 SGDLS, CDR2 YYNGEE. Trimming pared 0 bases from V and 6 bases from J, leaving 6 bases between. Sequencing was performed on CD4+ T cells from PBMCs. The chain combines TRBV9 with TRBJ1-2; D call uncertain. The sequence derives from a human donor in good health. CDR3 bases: TGTGCCAGCAGCGTAGCATCGAATGGCTACACCTTC. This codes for CASSVASNGYTF.